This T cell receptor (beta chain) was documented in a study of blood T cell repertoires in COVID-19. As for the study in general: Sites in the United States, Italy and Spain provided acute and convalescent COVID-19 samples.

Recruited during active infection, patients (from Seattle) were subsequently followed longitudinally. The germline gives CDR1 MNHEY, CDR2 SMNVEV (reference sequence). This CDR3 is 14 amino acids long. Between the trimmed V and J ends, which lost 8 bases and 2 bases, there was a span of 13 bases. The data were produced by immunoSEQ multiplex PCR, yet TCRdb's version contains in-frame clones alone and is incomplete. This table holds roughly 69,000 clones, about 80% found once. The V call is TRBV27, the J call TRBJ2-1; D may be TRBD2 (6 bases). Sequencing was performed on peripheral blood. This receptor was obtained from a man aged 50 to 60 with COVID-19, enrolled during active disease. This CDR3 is CASRQGGPYNEQFF. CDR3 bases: TGTGCCAGCCGCCAGGGAGGCCCCTACAATGAGCAGTTCTTC.